These 13 T cell receptor beta chains came from one sample sequenced in a study of cytomegalovirus exposure and HLA in healthy donors. The table came from immunoSEQ multiplex PCR; TCRdb's copy has only in-frame clones and leaves some out. The table has around 150,000 clones, around four fifths seen once. Material for sequencing was PBMCs. These receptors all come from a man aged 25-45 years in good health and CMV-seropositive.

Note on this clone: The junction departs from the called germline gene at one end, perhaps through a read error. DNA for the CDR3: TGTGCCAGCAGTTACTCGGGGACAGCGACAGGCCTCTTC. Encoded protein: CASSYSGTATGLF. The V call is TRBV6-5, the J call TRBJ1-2, with 7 bases that match TRBD1. The CDR3 runs 13 residues. CDR1 and CDR2 (germline): MNHEY, SVGAGI.

The J gene is TRBJ2-3, the V gene TRBV6-5; tentative D call: TRBD1 (5 bases). The CDR3 consists of 14 residues. The V gene lost 3 bases and the J gene lost 1 base, with 8 bases spanning the gap. Germline V gene lookup returns CDR1 MNHEY and CDR2 SVGAGI. In DNA, the CDR3 is TGTGCCAGCAGTTATATAGGGGGCACAGATACGCAGTATTTT. Translation gives CASSYIGGTDTQYF.

The CDR3 here is CASSVVAGGHEQFF. The CDR3 DNA is TGTGCCAGCAGCGTAGTGGCAGGGGGCCATGAGCAGTTCTTC. The chain joins TRBV9 to TRBJ2-1; 8 bases are shared with TRBD1. CDR1 SGDLS and CDR2 YYNGEE come from the germline V gene. V lost 0 bases, J lost 8 bases, and 4 bases stayed unmatched. The CDR3 has 14 amino acids.

The chain employs TRBV28 and TRBJ2-1, with D tentatively TRBD1 (6 bases). The V gene lost 6 bases and the J gene lost 9 bases, with 21 bases spanning the gap. This CDR3 spans 15 amino acids. Germline V gene sequence: CDR1 MDHEN, CDR2 SYDVKM. The CDR3 loop is CASSPMGALEIEQFF. In nucleotides, the CDR3 is TGTGCCAGCAGCCCTATGGGGGCACTAGAGATTGAGCAGTTCTTC.

There are a few counts of this clone. This chain links TRBV7-2 with TRBJ2-2; possibly TRBD1 for D (5 bases). The CDR3 extends over 16 amino acids. Trimming shortened V by 1 base and J by 4 bases, and 13 bases separated the two germline ends. CDR1 and CDR2 (germline): SGHTA, FQGNSA. The CDR3 region is CASSLVLQGPTGELFF. The CDR3 DNA reads TGTGCCAGCAGCTTAGTGCTGCAGGGCCCCACCGGGGAGCTGTTTTTT.

The rearrangement uses TRBV7-8 and TRBJ1-4; no clear D. The length of the CDR3 is 13 residues. Germline V gives CDR1 SGHVS, CDR2 FQNEAQ. V lost 1 base and J 6 bases, leaving 6 bases between the germline ends. The CDR3 is CASSLGTDEKLFF. CDR3 bases: TGTGCCAGCAGCTTAGGTACTGATGAAAAACTGTTTTTT.

The rearrangement uses TRBV19 and TRBJ1-2, with D hard to call. CDR1 is LNHDA and CDR2 is SQIVND in the germline V gene (reference sequence). The V end was cut by 10 bases, the J end by 4 bases, with 13 bases between. The CDR3 length is 12 residues. Here the CDR3 DNA reads TGTGCCACCGCGGATCAGCCCTATGGCTACACCTTC. Translated, it gives CATADQPYGYTF.

This clone was found once. The J gene is TRBJ2-5, the V gene TRBV30; TRBD2 matches 11 bases. Unmatched junction bases numbered 1, after V lost 1 base and J lost 0 bases. Per germline, CDR1 GTSNPN and CDR2 SVGIG (reference sequence). This CDR3 spans 15 amino acids. Here the CDR3 reads CAWSEGLADQETQYF. The CDR3 region has the DNA TGTGCCTGGAGTGAGGGACTAGCGGACCAAGAGACCCAGTACTTC.

The chain carries TRBV13 and TRBJ1-1, with D possibly matching TRBD1 (5 bases). Trimming took off 0 bases at V and 10 bases at J, with 18 bases between the two ends. The CDR3 has 15 amino acids. Germline loops: CDR1 PRHDT, CDR2 FYEKMQ (reference sequence). In DNA form, the CDR3 reads TGTGCCAGCAGCTTAGGCCGGGGGAGGGGAGGACGAGCTTTCTTT. Its protein is CASSLGRGRGGRAFF.

This rearrangement joins TRBV7-9 to TRBJ2-1; maybe TRBD1 (7 bases). CDR1 and CDR2 from the germline V gene are SEHNR and FQNEAQ (reference sequence). CDR3 length equals 14 residues. Trimming took off 9 bases at V and 3 bases at J, with 15 bases between the two ends. The CDR3 sequence is CASRAGQSYNEQFF. Written as DNA, the CDR3 is TGTGCCAGTCGGGCGGGACAGAGCTACAATGAGCAGTTCTTC.

V gene TRBV10-3 combines with J gene TRBJ1-2, with TRBD1 matching 7 bases. The CDR3 runs 14 residues. After removal of 6 bases from V and 1 base from J, the junction contained 5 bases not matched to a gene. The germline V gene encodes CDR1 ENHRY and CDR2 SYGVKD. The CDR3 region has the DNA TGTGCCATCAGGCGACAGGGCGTTAACTATGGCTACACCTTC. Translating it yields CAIRRQGVNYGYTF.

The rearrangement joins TRBV27 to TRBJ2-2; D unclear. The germline gives CDR1 MNHEY, CDR2 SMNVEV (reference sequence). V lost 7 bases and J lost 1, with 7 bases in between. CDR3 length equals 13 residues. For the CDR3, the DNA is TGTGCCAGCAAACAACGGAACACCGGGGAGCTGTTTTTT. This codes for CASKQRNTGELFF.

The V gene is TRBV5-4, the J gene TRBJ1-2; 8 bases line up with TRBD1. V lost 0 bases, J lost 8 bases, and 15 bases stayed unmatched. Looked up from germline, CDR1 is SGHNT and CDR2 is YYREEE (reference sequence). The CDR3 consists of 17 residues. This CDR3 reads CASSLAKNRGSSMGYTF. CDR3 in DNA: TGTGCCAGCAGCTTGGCAAAAAACAGGGGGTCCTCGATGGGCTACACCTTC.